The entry that follows covers one T cell receptor beta chain sequence. Its matching antigen is unknown. The sample belongs to a study of cytomegalovirus exposure and HLA in healthy donors. Study background: Among about 179 million T cells, an earlier analysis found around 100 million unique TCR beta sequences.

60 Vbeta and 13 Jbeta primers were used in PCR. Per the original data handling: Some 9.9 million shared chains were among 80 million or so unique TCR beta chains counted in a later analysis. Sequencing used immunoSEQ multiplex PCR; TCRdb keeps in-frame clones, though not all of them. V, J and clone size derive from that table, while D and trimming were established from the DNA sequence. Of approximately 130,000 clones detected, 75% to 85% appear once; the ten largest clones hold roughly 7.7%. The trim removed 0 bases at V and 4 bases at J, leaving 2 bases unmatched. Germline assignment: CDR1 KGHSH and CDR2 LQKENI. The CDR3 sequence is 14 residues long. General study results and limits: A missense variant in DCLRE1C was later tied to TCR beta V- and J-gene trimming. Versus the roughly 700-donor mean, an Asian-associated ancestry cluster reportedly showed fewer N-insertions in a later analysis.

This chain uses TRBV18 with TRBJ2-7; 8 bases are shared with TRBD1. The TCR originated in a woman aged 45-65 years in good health and CMV-seropositive. The sequencing input was PBMCs. CDR3 DNA: TGTGCCAGCTCACCACCCAGGGGGCTATACGAGCAGTACTTC. It specifies CASSPPRGLYEQYF.